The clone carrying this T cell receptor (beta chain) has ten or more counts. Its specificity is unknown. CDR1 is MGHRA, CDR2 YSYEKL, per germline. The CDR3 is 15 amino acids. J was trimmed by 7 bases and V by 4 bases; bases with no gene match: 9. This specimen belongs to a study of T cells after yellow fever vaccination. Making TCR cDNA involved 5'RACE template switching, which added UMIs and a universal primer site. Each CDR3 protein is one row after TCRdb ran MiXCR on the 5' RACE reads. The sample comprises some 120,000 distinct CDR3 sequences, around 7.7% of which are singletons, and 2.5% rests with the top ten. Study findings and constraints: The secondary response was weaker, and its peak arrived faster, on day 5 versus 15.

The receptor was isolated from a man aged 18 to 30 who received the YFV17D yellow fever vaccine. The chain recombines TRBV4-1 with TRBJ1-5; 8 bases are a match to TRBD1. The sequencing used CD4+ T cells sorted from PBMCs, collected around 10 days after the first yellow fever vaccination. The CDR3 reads CASSPTGGRNQPQHF. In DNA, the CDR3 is TGCGCCAGCAGCCCCACAGGGGGAAGGAACCAGCCCCAGCATTTT.